The present TCR beta chain was sequenced within a study of blood T cell repertoires in COVID-19. CDR1 is MDHEN, CDR2 SYDVKM, per germline. Trimming removed 4 bases from V and 3 bases from J, with 15 bases in between. This CDR3 has 15 amino acids. Sequencing was performed with immunoSEQ multiplex PCR; in TCRdb, only in-frame clones are kept and a portion is missing. The sample lists some 200,000 clones, about 91% occurring once. The chain has TRBV28 and TRBJ2-5; possible D gene TRBD2, 5 bases. The sequencing input was peripheral blood. This TCR derives from a young man with acute or convalescent COVID-19. In nucleotides, the CDR3 is TGTGCCAGCAGTTCCTTCGGTGGAGGAAAAGAGACCCAGTACTTC. Its translation is CASSSFGGGKETQYF.